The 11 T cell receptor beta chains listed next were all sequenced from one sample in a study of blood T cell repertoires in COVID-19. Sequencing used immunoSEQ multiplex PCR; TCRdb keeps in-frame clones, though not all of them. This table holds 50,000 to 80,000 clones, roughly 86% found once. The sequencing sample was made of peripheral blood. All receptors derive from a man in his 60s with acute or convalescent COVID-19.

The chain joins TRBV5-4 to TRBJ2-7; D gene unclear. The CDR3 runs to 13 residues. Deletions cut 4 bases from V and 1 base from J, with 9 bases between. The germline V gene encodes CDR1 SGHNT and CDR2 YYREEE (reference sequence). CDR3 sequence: CASSTPISYEQYF. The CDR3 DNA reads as TGTGCCAGCAGCACACCGATATCCTACGAGCAGTACTTC.

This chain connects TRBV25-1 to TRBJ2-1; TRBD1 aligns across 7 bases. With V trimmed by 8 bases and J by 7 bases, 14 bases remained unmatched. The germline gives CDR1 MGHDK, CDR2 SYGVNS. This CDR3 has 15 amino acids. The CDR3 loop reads CASGRVGGRENEQFF. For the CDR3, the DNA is TGTGCCAGCGGGCGCGTAGGGGGCCGGGAAAATGAGCAGTTCTTC.

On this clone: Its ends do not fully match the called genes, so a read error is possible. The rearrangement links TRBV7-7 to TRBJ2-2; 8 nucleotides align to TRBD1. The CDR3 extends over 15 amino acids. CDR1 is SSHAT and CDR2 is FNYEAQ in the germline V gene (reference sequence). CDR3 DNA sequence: TGTGCTAGCAGCTTATCAGGGGGCCCTGCCGGGGAGCTGTTTTTT. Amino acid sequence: CASSLSGGPAGELFF.

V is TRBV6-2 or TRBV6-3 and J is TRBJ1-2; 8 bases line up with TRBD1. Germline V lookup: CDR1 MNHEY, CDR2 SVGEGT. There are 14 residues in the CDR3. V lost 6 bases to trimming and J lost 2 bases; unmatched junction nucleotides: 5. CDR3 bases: TGTGCCAGCAGCAGACGGGACAGGAACTATGGCTACACCTTC. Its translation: CASSRRDRNYGYTF.

DNA of the CDR3: TGTGCCAGCTCACAGGAGTCGGGACTTTTGAACACTGAAGCTTTCTTT. Amino acid sequence: CASSQESGLLNTEAFF. The chain recombines TRBV18 with TRBJ1-1, with D perhaps TRBD1 (5 bases). With 4 bases removed from V and 0 bases from J, the gap between germline ends came to 15 bases. Looked up from germline, CDR1 is KGHSH and CDR2 is LQKENI. The CDR3 extends over 16 amino acids.

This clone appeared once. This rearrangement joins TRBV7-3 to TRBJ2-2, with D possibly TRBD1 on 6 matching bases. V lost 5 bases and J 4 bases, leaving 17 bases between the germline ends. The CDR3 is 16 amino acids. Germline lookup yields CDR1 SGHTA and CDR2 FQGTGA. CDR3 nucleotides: TGTGCCAGCAGCCTGAGTGGAGGACAGACCACCGGGGAGCTGTTTTTT. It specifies CASSLSGGQTTGELFF.

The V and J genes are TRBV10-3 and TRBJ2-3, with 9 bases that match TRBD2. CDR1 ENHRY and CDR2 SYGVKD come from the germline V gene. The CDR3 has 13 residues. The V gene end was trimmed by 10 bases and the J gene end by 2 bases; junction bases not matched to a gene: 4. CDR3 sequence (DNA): TGTGCCAGCGCGGGGGGGGCCACAGATACGCAGTATTTT. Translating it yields CASAGGATDTQYF.

Written as DNA, the CDR3 is TGTGCCAGTCAACTAGCGTCGGGGACAGATACGCAGTATTTT. Translated: CASQLASGTDTQYF. The chain couples TRBV6-6 to TRBJ2-3; 7 nucleotides line up with TRBD2. V dropped 9 bases and J dropped 3; count of bases not matched to a gene: 9. Per germline, CDR1 MNHNY and CDR2 SVGAGI (reference sequence). There are 14 residues in the CDR3.

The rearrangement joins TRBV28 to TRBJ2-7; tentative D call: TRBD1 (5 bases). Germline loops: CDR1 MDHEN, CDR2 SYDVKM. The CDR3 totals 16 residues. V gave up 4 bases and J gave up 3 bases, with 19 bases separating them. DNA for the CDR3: TGTGCCAGCAGTTCCCCCCGCGGCACAGGTATCTACGAGCAGTACTTC. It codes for CASSSPRGTGIYEQYF.

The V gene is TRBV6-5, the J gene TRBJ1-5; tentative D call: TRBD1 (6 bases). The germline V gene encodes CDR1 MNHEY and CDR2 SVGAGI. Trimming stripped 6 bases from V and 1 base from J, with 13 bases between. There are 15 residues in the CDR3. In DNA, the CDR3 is TGTGCCAGCAGGATTTTACAGGGAAGCAATCAGCCCCAGCATTTT. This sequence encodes CASRILQGSNQPQHF.

The CDR3 sequence: CASSPQGDYGYTF. The CDR3, as DNA: TGTGCCAGCTCACCGCAGGGTGACTATGGCTACACCTTC. V usage is TRBV18 and J usage is TRBJ1-2; tentatively, D is TRBD1 (5 bases). Between the trimmed V and J ends, which lost 3 bases and 3 bases, there was a span of 8 bases. CDR1 is KGHSH and CDR2 is LQKENI in the germline V gene. The CDR3 sequence is 13 residues long.